A selection of T cell receptor beta chains follows, all from one sample in a study of PD-L1 blockade in urothelial cancer. The table came from immunoSEQ multiplex PCR; TCRdb's copy has only in-frame clones and leaves some out. The repertoire holds roughly 90,000 clones, with 85% to 95% as singletons. The source was PBMCs, collected around atezolizumab (anti-PD-L1) treatment. The receptor source for this set is a man aged 55 to 70 with urothelial cancer. CDR3s include the opening cysteine and the closing phenylalanine or tryptophan. The order of the fields is clone size, V gene, D gene, J gene, CDR3 protein, CDR3 DNA. The D gene is left open where the match is weak. Rows give clone size only sometimes, using once, few, many, or a class for an expanded clone.

>-|TRBV29-1|-|TRBJ2-2
CSTTGHTNTGELFF
TGCAGCACCACGGGACATACGAACACCGGGGAGCTGTTTTTT
>-|TRBV28|TRBD2|TRBJ2-5
CASSPRGGVGYF
TGTGCCAGCAGTCCCCGGGGGGGCGTAGGTTACTTC
>-|TRBV5-1|-|TRBJ1-4
CASSLASHNEKLFF
TGCGCCAGCAGCTTGGCCAGTCATAATGAAAAACTGTTTTTT
>-|TRBV19|-|TRBJ2-2
CASSIAGGHGELFF
TGTGCCAGTAGTATAGCAGGGGGGCACGGGGAGCTGTTTTTT
>-|TRBV7-2|TRBD2|TRBJ2-1
CASSVSGGLYNEQFF
TGTGCCAGCAGCGTTAGCGGGGGCCTATACAATGAGCAGTTCTTC
>-|TRBV27|-|TRBJ1-4
CASSPQGRSGEKLFF
TGTGCCAGCAGTCCGCAGGGGCGGTCAGGCGAAAAACTGTTTTTT
>-|TRBV18|TRBD1|TRBJ1-2
CASSTTGQTNYGYTF
TGTGCCAGCTCAACCACGGGACAGACGAACTATGGCTACACCTTC
>-|TRBV10-3|-|TRBJ2-5
CAISLAAQETQYF
TGTGCCATCAGCCTGGCGGCCCAAGAGACCCAGTACTTC
>-|TRBV7-2|-|TRBJ2-7
CASSLLQGGYEQYF
TGTGCCAGCAGCTTACTTCAGGGAGGCTACGAGCAGTACTTC
>once|TRBV4-3|-|TRBJ1-1
CASSQDRQALNTEAFF
TGCGCCAGCAGCCAAGATAGACAGGCGTTGAACACTGAAGCTTTCTTT
>once|TRBV9|-|TRBJ2-2
CASSAHRGLGTGELFF
TGTGCCAGCAGCGCACACCGGGGTTTGGGGACCGGGGAGCTGTTTTTT
>-|TRBV19|-|TRBJ2-3
CASTNYGAQDTDTQYF
TGTGCCAGTACCAATTATGGGGCTCAGGACACAGATACGCAGTATTTT
>-|TRBV7-7|TRBD2|TRBJ2-5
CASSLGLASGETQYF
TGTGCCAGCAGCCTGGGACTAGCCTCAGGAGAGACCCAGTACTTC
>-|TRBV4-3|TRBD2|TRBJ2-2
CASSQDMAGGTGELFF
TGCGCCAGCAGCCAAGATATGGCGGGGGGAACCGGGGAGCTGTTTTTT